A single sample is the source of the 8 T cell receptor beta chains below, sequenced in a study of blood T cell repertoires in COVID-19. The repertoire was sequenced with immunoSEQ multiplex PCR; TCRdb's copy has only in-frame clones and lacks some. The sample consists of approximately 140,000 clones, around 86% of them appearing once. Sequenced: peripheral blood. The origin of the receptors is a man between 65 and 79 years old with acute or convalescent COVID-19.

The chain links TRBV7-2 to TRBJ1-4, with D perhaps TRBD1 (5 bases). The CDR3 loop spans 13 amino acids. V lost 6 bases, J lost 8 bases, and 13 bases lay in between. Germline assignment: CDR1 SGHTA and CDR2 FQGNSA. The CDR3 DNA is TGTGCCAGCAGGGGGGGTCCTCAGGAAAAACTGTTTTTT. Translation: CASRGGPQEKLFF.

The V call is TRBV7-9, the J call TRBJ2-5, with D possibly being TRBD1 (11 bases). Germline CDR1 SEHNR, CDR2 FQNEAQ (reference sequence). The CDR3 sequence is 19 residues long. The germline V and J ends were trimmed by 5 bases and 2 bases, with 27 bases remaining between them. The CDR3: CASSVGQGVSGRPQETQYF. The CDR3 DNA is TGTGCCAGCAGCGTGGGACAGGGGGTTAGCGGGAGGCCTCAAGAGACCCAGTACTTC. Filled out from reference TRBV7-9 and TRBJ2-5, the complete variable domain reads DTGVSQNPRHKITKRGQNVTFRCDPISEHNRLYWYRQTLGQGPEFLTYFQNEAQLEKSRLLSDRFSAERPKGSFSTLEIQRTEQGDSAMYLCASSVGQGVSGRPQETQYFGPGTRLLVL.

This clone has just one count. The chain links TRBV5-1 to TRBJ2-5, with 13 bases matching TRBD2. Germline CDR1 SGHRS, CDR2 YFSETQ. J lost 5 bases, V lost 2 bases, and 9 bases had no gene match. This CDR3 region has 17 residues. CDR3 in amino acids: CASSFTSGRALGETQYF. The CDR3 coding sequence is TGCGCCAGCAGCTTCACTAGCGGGAGGGCCCTCGGGGAGACCCAGTACTTC.

This chain connects TRBV5-5 to TRBJ2-7; 10 nucleotides agree with TRBD1. V trimming: 5 bases; J trimming: 5 bases; junction bases outside the gene matches: 7. The CDR3 covers 14 residues. CDR1 is SGHKS and CDR2 is YYEKEE in the germline V gene (reference sequence). Written as DNA, the CDR3 is TGTGCCAGCAGAACCGGGACAGGGGCTGACGAGCAGTACTTC. It yields the protein CASRTGTGADEQYF.

The chain couples TRBV7-8 to TRBJ2-1; 14 bases agree with TRBD2. CDR1 is SGHVS and CDR2 is FQNEAQ in the germline V gene. V was pared by 3 bases and J by 5 bases, with 12 bases of the junction left unmatched. The length of the CDR3 is 19 residues. The CDR3 nucleotides read TGTGCCAGCAGCTTTCCGGGACTAGCGGGAGAGGGGCAAAACAATGAGCAGTTCTTC. Residues: CASSFPGLAGEGQNNEQFF.

This clone was picked up one time. CDR3 coding DNA: TGTGCCATTTGGGACAGGAATTATGAAGCTTTCTTT. The encoded protein is CAIWDRNYEAFF. This chain connects TRBV28 to TRBJ1-1; 8 bases are a match to TRBD1. This CDR3 region has 12 residues. V gave up 10 bases and J gave up 7 bases; unmatched junction bases: 8. Looked up from germline, CDR1 is MDHEN and CDR2 is SYDVKM.

J is TRBJ2-7 and V is TRBV5-8; 7 bases agree with TRBD2. J gave up 3 bases and V 4 bases, and 10 bases lay outside the gene matches. The V gene's germline CDR1 is SGHTS and CDR2 YDEGEE. This CDR3 contains 15 residues. The CDR3, as DNA: TGTGCCAGCAGCAAGAGACTAGCTTGGGGCTACGAGCAGTACTTC. The encoded protein is CASSKRLAWGYEQYF.

This clone has just a few counts. This chain links TRBV5-1 with TRBJ1-2; 8 bases are shared with TRBD1. Trimming took 4 bases from V and 4 from J; bases not matched to a gene: 12. Per the germline V gene, CDR1 is SGHRS and CDR2 is YFSETQ. The CDR3 contains 16 residues. CDR3 nucleotides: TGCGCCAGCAGCATAGCGACAGGGGCCCTATTCTATGGCTACACCTTC. It codes for CASSIATGALFYGYTF.